A selection of T cell receptor beta chains follows, all from one sample in a study of CXCR3-negative and CXCR3-positive naive CD8 T cells. TCRdb reprocessed the 5' RACE reads, keeping one entry per CDR3 protein, no DNA. Recorded here are approximately 49,000 distinct CDR3 sequences; the top ten clones represent 15%. Sample: memory CD8+ T cells from blood. The receptors originated from a human donor in good health. Some clones in this sample may be carry-over from other donors' samples. CDR3s include the opening cysteine and the closing phenylalanine or tryptophan. Fields, in order: V gene, J gene, CDR3 protein.

V gene: TRBV29-1
J gene: TRBJ2-7
CDR3 protein: CSVYKGVEQYF

V gene: TRBV29-1
J gene: TRBJ2-5
CDR3 protein: CSVEEGTTPARLPQETQYF

V gene: TRBV4-2
J gene: TRBJ2-1
CDR3 protein: CASSLRLQPYNEQFF

V gene: TRBV20-1
J gene: TRBJ2-1
CDR3 protein: CSASTLAGYNEQFF

V gene: TRBV29-1
J gene: TRBJ2-5
CDR3 protein: CSVEDPAGGSGDQETQYF

V gene: TRBV7-9
J gene: TRBJ1-1
CDR3 protein: CAYTQGTEAFF

V gene: TRBV12-3/TRBV12-4
J gene: TRBJ2-3
CDR3 protein: CASSDAKTGGPPADTQYF

V gene: TRBV4-3
J gene: TRBJ1-2
CDR3 protein: CASSRVGASDYGYTF

V gene: TRBV7-9
J gene: TRBJ1-1
CDR3 protein: CASSSLSTGGNTEAFF

V gene: TRBV7-6
J gene: TRBJ2-1
CDR3 protein: CASSGFGEQFF

V gene: TRBV11-3
J gene: TRBJ2-5
CDR3 protein: CASSSPQGPGETQYF

V gene: TRBV7-8
J gene: TRBJ2-5
CDR3 protein: CASRGIGLKETQYF

V gene: TRBV3-1
J gene: TRBJ1-1
CDR3 protein: CASSHSGQGDTEAFF

V gene: TRBV28
J gene: TRBJ2-7
CDR3 protein: CASSFAQSYEQYF

V gene: TRBV29-1
J gene: TRBJ2-7
CDR3 protein: CSVEEKDGYEQYF

V gene: TRBV29-1
J gene: TRBJ2-7
CDR3 protein: CSVARNNEQYF

V gene: TRBV4-3
J gene: TRBJ1-1
CDR3 protein: CASSQDSRGPNTEAFF

V gene: TRBV7-9
J gene: TRBJ2-3
CDR3 protein: CASSFPEQATDTQYF

V gene: TRBV5-5
J gene: TRBJ2-5
CDR3 protein: CASSFLIGGETQYF

V gene: TRBV4-3
J gene: TRBJ2-3
CDR3 protein: CASSQGKGAGADTQYF

V gene: TRBV4-2
J gene: TRBJ1-1
CDR3 protein: CASSPTGPGAFF

V gene: TRBV12-3/TRBV12-4
J gene: TRBJ2-1
CDR3 protein: CASSLQGSLEQFF

V gene: TRBV6-1
J gene: TRBJ2-7
CDR3 protein: CASSSGGSTNEQYF

V gene: TRBV12-3/TRBV12-4
J gene: TRBJ2-5
CDR3 protein: CASRVHRETQYF

V gene: TRBV4-2
J gene: TRBJ2-7
CDR3 protein: CASSQRTSGDEQYF

V gene: TRBV12-3/TRBV12-4
J gene: TRBJ1-1
CDR3 protein: CASSHGRTEAFF

V gene: TRBV24-1
J gene: TRBJ2-2
CDR3 protein: CATSDLRISGPSTGELFF

V gene: TRBV10-1
J gene: TRBJ2-1
CDR3 protein: CASSESASIDEQFF

V gene: TRBV5-6
J gene: TRBJ2-5
CDR3 protein: CASSLAGTNLRETQYF